These T cell receptor beta chains were read from a single sample in a study of cytotoxic CD8 clonotypes in ibrutinib-treated CLL. Only in-frame clones appear in the TCRdb table, and some are missing; sequencing was by immunoSEQ multiplex PCR. The sample lists roughly 220,000 clones, roughly 73% occurring once. The source material was PBMCs, sampled after 12 months of ibrutinib treatment. The receptors shown here come from a human donor with chronic lymphocytic leukemia. The CDR3 runs from the conserved cysteine through the conserved F or W. A D gene is named only where the DNA matches it firmly. Expanded clones are given a class, and other clones once, few, many or no size at all.

CDR3 protein	CDR3 DNA	D gene	V gene	clone size	J gene
CASSYSQGINYEAFF	TGTGCCAGCAGTTACTCACAGGGGATAAATTATGAAGCTTTCTTT	TRBD1	TRBV6-5	.	TRBJ1-1
CANTSKLTDTQYF	TGTGCCAATACGAGCAAACTCACAGATACGCAGTATTTT	.	TRBV6-4	.	TRBJ2-3
CASSVETGDTEAFF	TGTGCCAGCAGCGTAGAGACAGGTGACACTGAAGCTTTCTTT	.	TRBV7-6	once	TRBJ1-1
CATQWGSADGYTF	TGTGCCACCCAATGGGGCAGTGCCGATGGCTACACCTTC	.	TRBV19	.	TRBJ1-2
CSVKSGGTASDTQYF	TGCAGCGTTAAATCTGGGGGGACTGCATCAGATACGCAGTATTTT	.	TRBV29-1	.	TRBJ2-3
CASSSGPASDGYTF	TGTGCCAGCAGCTCGGGCCCTGCCTCGGATGGCTACACCTTC	.	TRBV7-2	few	TRBJ1-2
CASSLGDYQETQYF	TGTGCCAGCAGCTTGGGGGACTACCAAGAGACCCAGTACTTC	.	TRBV5-4	.	TRBJ2-5
CASSPPRNTEAFF	TGTGCCAGCTCACCACCCCGCAACACTGAAGCTTTCTTT	.	TRBV18	.	TRBJ1-1
CASSLMGGTSGSGVYEQYF	TGTGCCAGCAGTTTAATGGGAGGGACTAGCGGGTCGGGTGTCTACGAGCAGTACTTC	TRBD2	TRBV28	.	TRBJ2-7
CASRLRGTDNSPLHF	TGTGCCAGCAGATTACGTGGGACAGATAATTCACCCCTCCACTTT	TRBD1	TRBV2	.	TRBJ1-6
CASRPRRTGYYEQYF	TGCGCCAGCAGGCCGCGAAGGACAGGGTACTACGAGCAGTACTTC	TRBD1	TRBV10-1	few	TRBJ2-7
CAWSRSGTQPQHF	TGTGCCTGGAGTAGGTCAGGGACTCAGCCCCAGCATTTT	.	TRBV30	.	TRBJ1-5
CASSEIFSFLKRGNTEAFF	TGCGCCAGCAGTGAGATTTTTTCATTCCTAAAGAGGGGGAACACTGAAGCTTTCTTT	.	TRBV10-2	.	TRBJ1-1
CASSERWDTEAFF	TGCGCCAGCAGTGAGCGGTGGGACACTGAAGCTTTCTTT	.	TRBV10-1	.	TRBJ1-1
CASSKWPTGNYEQYF	TGTGCCAGCAGCAAGTGGCCAACAGGGAACTACGAGCAGTACTTC	.	TRBV21-1	.	TRBJ2-7
CASSPGGGYYGYTF	TGTGCCAGCTCACCCGGCGGGGGCTACTATGGCTACACCTTC	.	TRBV7-3	once	TRBJ1-2
CASSLWAGGRQPQHF	TGTGCCAGCAGTTTATGGGCAGGGGGCAGGCAGCCCCAGCATTTT	TRBD1	TRBV27	.	TRBJ1-5
CATNGRGLPNTEAFF	TGTGCCACCAACGGTCGGGGACTGCCGAACACTGAAGCTTTCTTT	.	TRBV19	.	TRBJ1-1
CASSEARIYNEQFF	TGTGCCAGCAGTGAAGCACGGATCTACAATGAGCAGTTCTTC	.	TRBV6-1	.	TRBJ2-1
CASSQVTGFSPGANVLTF	TGCGCCAGCAGCCAAGTGACAGGGTTTTCGCCTGGGGCCAACGTCCTGACTTTC	TRBD1	TRBV4-1	few	TRBJ2-6
CASSYTQGIGNIQYF	TGCGCCAGCAGCTACACGCAGGGGATTGGAAACATTCAGTACTTC	.	TRBV5-1	.	TRBJ2-4
CASRGSRDGQPQHF	TGTGCCAGCAGGGGTTCCAGGGATGGTCAGCCCCAGCATTTT	.	TRBV2	once	TRBJ1-5
CATSGPLIPREKLFF	TGTGCCACCTCGGGGCCACTGATCCCTCGAGAAAAACTGTTTTTT	.	TRBV15	.	TRBJ1-4
CASRPRDSSYNEQFF	TGTGCCAGCAGACCCCGGGACAGTTCCTACAATGAGCAGTTCTTC	TRBD1	TRBV7-9	.	TRBJ2-1
CASSDRGELGRKHSYAQYF	TGTGCCAGTTCGGACAGGGGGGAGTTAGGGAGGAAGCATTCCTACGCGCAGTACTTC	TRBD1	TRBV19	.	TRBJ2-7
CASSRTGGTQYF	TGTGCCAGCAGTAGGACAGGGGGGACCCAGTACTTC	TRBD1	TRBV5-6	.	TRBJ2-5
CASSMDSVIEGYGYTF	TGTGCCAGTAGTATGGACAGTGTAATCGAGGGATATGGCTACACCTTC	.	TRBV19	.	TRBJ1-2
CASSDFSGQSTEAFF	TGTGCCAGCAGTGACTTCTCGGGACAGTCCACTGAAGCTTTCTTT	TRBD1	TRBV25-1	once	TRBJ1-1
CASSFGGGTAYEQYF	TGTGCCAGCAGTTTCGGGGGCGGAACCGCCTACGAGCAGTACTTC	.	TRBV27	.	TRBJ2-7
CASSYEAGPNQPQHF	TGTGCCAGCAGTTACGAGGCAGGGCCTAATCAGCCCCAGCATTTT	.	TRBV6-5	.	TRBJ1-5
CASSWTGGYANNEQFF	TGTGCCAGCAGCTGGACAGGGGGCTATGCTAACAATGAGCAGTTCTTC	TRBD1	TRBV5-4	.	TRBJ2-1
CASSRLGGMYEQYF	TGTGCCAGTAGTAGGTTGGGGGGAATGTACGAGCAGTACTTC	.	TRBV19	.	TRBJ2-7
CASSPGYGPETQYF	TGTGCCAGCTCACCAGGGTACGGACCAGAGACCCAGTACTTC	.	TRBV18	.	TRBJ2-5
CASSEELSLGARQYF	TGTGCCAGCAGTGAAGAACTCTCCCTAGGAGCCCGGCAGTACTTC	.	TRBV2	once	TRBJ2-7
CASSLGGEQYF	TGTGCCAGCAGCTTGGGCGGCGAGCAGTACTTC	.	TRBV5-4	.	TRBJ2-7
CASSLTGSYEQYF	TGTGCCAGCAGCCTGACAGGGAGCTACGAGCAGTACTTC	TRBD1	TRBV5-6	.	TRBJ2-7
CASRDDSYYEQYF	TGTGCCAGCAGGGATGACAGCTACTACGAGCAGTACTTC	.	TRBV11-1	few	TRBJ2-7
CASGRDFDTGELFF	TGTGCTAGTGGTCGGGACTTCGACACCGGGGAGCTGTTTTTT	.	TRBV12-5	.	TRBJ2-2
CASSQVSLAGGHNEQFF	TGTGCCAGCAGCCAAGTATCCCTAGCGGGAGGGCACAATGAGCAGTTCTTC	TRBD2	TRBV4-2	.	TRBJ2-1
CASSEQGAQGYTF	TGTGCCAGCAGTGAACAAGGCGCGCAGGGCTACACCTTC	.	TRBV6-1	few	TRBJ1-2
CASSSGANVLTF	TGTGCTAGTAGTTCTGGGGCCAACGTCCTGACTTTC	.	TRBV7-7	.	TRBJ2-6
CASSLGLAGVGRVNEQFF	TGCGCCAGCAGCTTGGGACTAGCGGGAGTTGGTAGGGTAAATGAGCAGTTCTTC	TRBD2	TRBV5-1	.	TRBJ2-1
CASSGQPNTEAFF	TGTGCCTCCTCCGGGCAGCCGAACACTGAAGCTTTCTTT	.	TRBV2	.	TRBJ1-1
CASSLSSALTTGTGKGYGYTF	TGTGCCAGCAGTTTATCGAGCGCCCTAACGACGGGCACAGGGAAAGGTTATGGCTACACCTTC	.	TRBV27	.	TRBJ1-2
CASSLFTNTEAFF	TGTGCCAGCAGCTTGTTCACCAACACTGAAGCTTTCTTT	.	TRBV5-4	.	TRBJ1-1
CASSPRRTTGVFLYNEQFF	TGTGCCAGCTCACCAAGAAGAACAACAGGGGTTTTTTTGTACAATGAGCAGTTCTTC	TRBD1	TRBV18	.	TRBJ2-1
CASSLRGAGRYEQYF	TGTGCCAGCAGTTTAAGGGGGGCGGGTCGCTACGAGCAGTACTTC	.	TRBV27	.	TRBJ2-7
CASRVTAGYTYEQYF	TGCGCCAGCAGAGTCACAGCGGGTTATACCTACGAGCAGTACTTC	.	TRBV10-2	.	TRBJ2-7
CASSVTTGAQHF	TGTGCCAGCAGCGTTACTACAGGGGCCCAGCATTTT	TRBD1	TRBV2	few	TRBJ1-5
CASSFVGGQPQHF	TGTGCCAGCAGTTTCGTGGGAGGTCAGCCCCAGCATTTT	.	TRBV28	.	TRBJ1-5
CASSPDSYGYTF	TGTGCCAGCAGCCCCGACAGCTATGGCTACACCTTC	.	TRBV6-5	.	TRBJ1-2
CASSLGLAGSTGELFF	TGCGCCAGCAGCCTGGGACTAGCGGGAAGTACCGGGGAGCTGTTTTTT	TRBD2	TRBV4-1	.	TRBJ2-2
CASGLDGTYEQYF	TGTGCTAGTGGTTTAGACGGAACCTACGAGCAGTACTTC	.	TRBV12-5	.	TRBJ2-7
CASNLRGGEQYF	TGTGCCAGTAATCTTCGGGGCGGCGAGCAGTACTTC	.	TRBV19	.	TRBJ2-7
CASSVGPPPYEQYF	TGTGCCAGCAGCGTGGGGCCCCCACCCTACGAGCAGTACTTC	.	TRBV6-1	once	TRBJ2-7
CASSEARGMNTEAFF	TGTGCCAGCAGTGAAGCGCGGGGAATGAACACTGAAGCTTTCTTT	.	TRBV6-1	.	TRBJ1-1
CASSVGAGGTSTDTQYF	TGTGCCAGCAGCGTAGGAGCGGGAGGGACTAGCACAGATACGCAGTATTTT	TRBD2	TRBV9	.	TRBJ2-3
CASSVRRGRGSTEAFF	TGTGCCAGCAGCGTCCGAAGGGGGAGGGGGAGCACTGAAGCTTTCTTT	.	TRBV11-2	.	TRBJ1-1
CASSIDRSGGTQYF	TGTGCCAGTAGTATAGATCGAAGTGGGGGGACCCAGTACTTC	.	TRBV19	.	TRBJ2-5